The clone carrying this TCR beta chain is categorized as medium-sized. Its antigen is unidentified. The data derive from a study of T and B cells in COVID-19 patients. Study-level background: Peripheral blood came from COVID-19 patients with active infection or after recovery. Critical illness requiring mechanical ventilation or extracorporeal membrane oxygenation affected about 60% of the 20 active-infection patients.

Blood genomic DNA input for TRB amplification was about 240-550 ng. General study points: There were 2,000 to 2,500 TCR clusters exclusive to the recovered cohort, a few dozen with low generation probability. Highly clonal in active COVID-19, TRB repertoires exceeded healthy-donor diversity and richness at recovery.

BIOMED2 TRB-A/B primer pools were used in multiplex TRB PCR. In TCRdb, the multiplex PCR reads were re-called with MiXCR into one record per CDR3 protein. This sample has roughly 15,000 distinct CDR3 sequences; under 30% occur once, and the top ten carry 7%. The sequence was collected from a human donor who had recovered from COVID-19. What was sequenced was blood.

The CDR3 is CATSGGWMGLRETQYF. The CDR3 DNA follows: TGTGCCACCAGCGGAGGGTGGATGGGCCTTCGAGAGACCCAGTACTTC. The chain has TRBV15 and TRBJ2-5, with D possibly being TRBD2 (6 bases). This CDR3 is built from 16 residues. Trimming removed 5 bases at V and 4 bases at J, with 20 bases between. Germline CDR1 is LNHNV and CDR2 is YYDKDF (reference sequence).